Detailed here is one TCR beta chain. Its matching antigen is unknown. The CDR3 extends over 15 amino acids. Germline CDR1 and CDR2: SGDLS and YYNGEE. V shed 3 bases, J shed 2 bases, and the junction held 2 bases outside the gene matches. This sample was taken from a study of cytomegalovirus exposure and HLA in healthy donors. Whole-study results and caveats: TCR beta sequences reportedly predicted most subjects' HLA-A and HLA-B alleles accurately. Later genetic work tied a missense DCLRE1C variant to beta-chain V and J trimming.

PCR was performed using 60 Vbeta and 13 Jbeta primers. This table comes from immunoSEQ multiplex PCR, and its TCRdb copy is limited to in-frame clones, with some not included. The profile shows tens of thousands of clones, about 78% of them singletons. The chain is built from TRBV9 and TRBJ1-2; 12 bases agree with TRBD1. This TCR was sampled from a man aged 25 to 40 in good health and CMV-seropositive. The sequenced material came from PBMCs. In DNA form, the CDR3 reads TGTGCCAGCAGCGAGGGGACAGGGGGCAACTATGGCTACACCTTC. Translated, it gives CASSEGTGGNYGYTF. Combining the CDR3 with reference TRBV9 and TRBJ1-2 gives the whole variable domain DSGVTQTPKHLITATGQRVTLRCSPRSGDLSVYWYQQSLDQGLQFLIQYYNGEERAKGNILERFSAQQFPDLHSELNLSSLELGDSALYFCASSEGTGGNYGYTFGSGTRLTVV.